These T cell receptor beta chains were read from a single sample in a study of T cell repertoires and Cas9 in healthy adults. Method: immunoSEQ multiplex PCR; TCRdb's copy keeps in-frame clones and lacks some. The sample contains about 15,000 clones, 89% of which appear only once. Sequences were obtained from Tregs (CD4+, CD25+, CD127-, CD137-, CD154-) from PBMCs; culture status not recorded. All receptors derive from a human donor in good health. The CDR3 runs from the conserved cysteine through the conserved F or W. A D gene is named only where the DNA matches it firmly. Clone size is given for some rows only: seen once, a few or many times, or a class if the clone is expanded.

clone size: NA
D gene: NA
CDR3 length: 14
J gene: TRBJ2-2
V gene: TRBV30
CDR3 protein: CAWGGRFNTGGLFF
CDR3 DNA: TGTGCCTGGGGCGGGCGGTTCAACACCGGGGGGCTGTTTTTT

clone size: few
D gene: NA
CDR3 length: 14
J gene: TRBJ1-5
V gene: TRBV7-9
CDR3 protein: CASSPGVNNQPQHF
CDR3 DNA: TGTGCCAGCAGCCCAGGGGTGAACAATCAGCCCCAGCATTTT

clone size: NA
D gene: NA
CDR3 length: 15
J gene: TRBJ1-5
V gene: TRBV6-1
CDR3 protein: CASRNGGDGNQPQHF
CDR3 DNA: TGTGCCAGCAGAAACGGTGGGGACGGCAATCAGCCCCAGCATTTT

clone size: NA
D gene: NA
CDR3 length: 16
J gene: TRBJ2-7
V gene: TRBV7-9
CDR3 protein: CASSRRGPGASYEQYF
CDR3 DNA: TGTGCCAGCAGCCGCCGGGGTCCAGGGGCCTCCTACGAGCAGTACTTC

clone size: few
D gene: TRBD2
CDR3 length: 15
J gene: TRBJ2-7
V gene: TRBV7-2
CDR3 protein: CASSRQAGGIGEQYF
CDR3 DNA: TGTGCCAGCAGCAGACAAGCGGGGGGTATTGGCGAGCAGTACTTC

clone size: NA
D gene: NA
CDR3 length: 13
J gene: TRBJ1-1
V gene: TRBV7-9
CDR3 protein: CASSLMQNTEAFF
CDR3 DNA: TGTGCCAGCAGCTTAATGCAGAACACTGAAGCTTTCTTT

clone size: NA
D gene: NA
CDR3 length: 14
J gene: TRBJ1-1
V gene: TRBV5-1
CDR3 protein: CASSLVGGTDEAFF
CDR3 DNA: TGCGCCAGCAGCTTGGTCGGGGGAACCGATGAAGCTTTCTTT

clone size: NA
D gene: TRBD1
CDR3 length: 14
J gene: TRBJ2-7
V gene: TRBV18
CDR3 protein: CASSHRGYAIEQYF
CDR3 DNA: TGTGCCAGCTCCCACAGGGGCTACGCGATTGAGCAGTACTTC

clone size: NA
D gene: TRBD1
CDR3 length: 11
J gene: TRBJ2-1
V gene: TRBV30
CDR3 protein: CAWTQGAEQFF
CDR3 DNA: TGTGCCTGGACCCAGGGGGCTGAGCAGTTCTTC

clone size: NA
D gene: TRBD1
CDR3 length: 16
J gene: TRBJ1-2
V gene: TRBV5-1
CDR3 protein: CASSSHMRDSNYGYTF
CDR3 DNA: TGCGCCAGCAGCTCGCATATGAGGGACAGCAACTATGGCTACACCTTC

clone size: NA
D gene: NA
CDR3 length: 18
J gene: TRBJ1-6
V gene: TRBV2
CDR3 protein: CASSEPLLRGGYNSPLHF
CDR3 DNA: TGTGCCAGCAGTGAACCCCTCTTGAGGGGGGGCTATAATTCACCCCTCCACTTT

clone size: NA
D gene: TRBD2
CDR3 length: 15
J gene: TRBJ2-5
V gene: TRBV30
CDR3 protein: CAWSVLGGTQETQYF
CDR3 DNA: TGTGCCTGGAGTGTACTCGGGGGGACCCAAGAGACCCAGTACTTC

clone size: NA
D gene: TRBD1
CDR3 length: 13
J gene: TRBJ2-2
V gene: TRBV6-5
CDR3 protein: CASRQGAAGELFF
CDR3 DNA: TGTGCCAGCAGACAGGGGGCCGCCGGGGAGCTGTTTTTT

clone size: NA
D gene: TRBD1
CDR3 length: 14
J gene: TRBJ2-7
V gene: TRBV18
CDR3 protein: CASSRRGQDYEQYF
CDR3 DNA: TGTGCCAGCTCTCGCCGGGGACAGGACTACGAGCAGTACTTC

clone size: few
D gene: NA
CDR3 length: 14
J gene: TRBJ2-5
V gene: TRBV10-3
CDR3 protein: CAISESMLPETQYF
CDR3 DNA: TGTGCCATCAGTGAGTCGATGTTGCCGGAGACCCAGTACTTC

clone size: once
D gene: NA
CDR3 length: 17
J gene: TRBJ2-2
V gene: TRBV18
CDR3 protein: CASSRSVGGPNTGELFF
CDR3 DNA: TGTGCCAGCTCCCGGAGTGTTGGAGGGCCGAACACCGGGGAGCTGTTTTTT

clone size: NA
D gene: NA
CDR3 length: 18
J gene: TRBJ2-6
V gene: TRBV6-1
CDR3 protein: CASSVQWRSLSGANVLTF
CDR3 DNA: TGTGCCAGCAGTGTCCAGTGGAGGTCTTTATCTGGGGCCAACGTCCTGACTTTC

clone size: NA
D gene: NA
CDR3 length: 14
J gene: TRBJ1-2
V gene: TRBV5-6
CDR3 protein: CASSLARVFYGYTF
CDR3 DNA: TGTGCCAGCAGCTTGGCCCGGGTATTCTATGGCTACACCTTC

clone size: NA
D gene: NA
CDR3 length: 12
J gene: TRBJ1-2
V gene: TRBV6-5
CDR3 protein: CASSGARDGYTF
CDR3 DNA: TGTGCCAGCAGTGGGGCGCGGGATGGCTACACCTTC

clone size: NA
D gene: NA
CDR3 length: 11
J gene: TRBJ2-7
V gene: TRBV6-5
CDR3 protein: CASREIYEQYF
CDR3 DNA: TGTGCCAGCAGGGAGATCTACGAGCAGTACTTC

clone size: NA
D gene: NA
CDR3 length: 11
J gene: TRBJ2-1
V gene: TRBV19
CDR3 protein: CASSLGIGQFF
CDR3 DNA: TGTGCCAGTAGTTTAGGGATTGGGCAGTTCTTC

clone size: NA
D gene: NA
CDR3 length: 14
J gene: TRBJ1-2
V gene: TRBV5-5
CDR3 protein: CASSLGWKAYGYTF
CDR3 DNA: TGTGCCAGCAGCTTGGGTTGGAAAGCATATGGCTACACCTTC

clone size: NA
D gene: NA
CDR3 length: 13
J gene: TRBJ1-2
V gene: TRBV7-2
CDR3 protein: CASSRTDGYGYTF
CDR3 DNA: TGTGCCAGCAGCCGGACAGACGGCTATGGCTACACCTTC

clone size: NA
D gene: NA
CDR3 length: 17
J gene: TRBJ2-3
V gene: TRBV25-1
CDR3 protein: CASSEAPGITSTDTQYF
CDR3 DNA: TGTGCCAGCAGCGAAGCCCCGGGGATAACTAGCACAGATACGCAGTATTTT

clone size: NA
D gene: NA
CDR3 length: 13
J gene: TRBJ2-7
V gene: TRBV29-1
CDR3 protein: CSVEEAGNHEQYF
CDR3 DNA: TGCAGCGTTGAAGAGGCAGGGAACCACGAGCAGTACTTC

clone size: NA
D gene: NA
CDR3 length: 14
J gene: TRBJ1-1
V gene: TRBV5-6
CDR3 protein: CASSSYTGWTEAFF
CDR3 DNA: TGTGCCAGCAGCTCATATACAGGGTGGACTGAAGCTTTCTTT

clone size: NA
D gene: NA
CDR3 length: 14
J gene: TRBJ1-2
V gene: TRBV7-6
CDR3 protein: CASSLAPGTYGYTF
CDR3 DNA: TGTGCCAGCAGCTTAGCGCCAGGGACCTATGGCTACACCTTC

clone size: NA
D gene: NA
CDR3 length: 15
J gene: TRBJ1-3
V gene: TRBV11-2
CDR3 protein: CASSLRRSLGNTIYF
CDR3 DNA: TGTGCCAGCAGCCTACGACGGTCTCTTGGAAACACCATATATTTT

clone size: NA
D gene: TRBD1
CDR3 length: 14
J gene: TRBJ1-1
V gene: TRBV6-1
CDR3 protein: CATSPRQGNTEAFF
CDR3 DNA: TGTGCCACCTCACCCCGACAGGGAAACACTGAAGCTTTCTTT

clone size: NA
D gene: NA
CDR3 length: 12
J gene: TRBJ2-3
V gene: TRBV28
CDR3 protein: CASGGRPDTQYF
CDR3 DNA: TGTGCCAGCGGGGGACGGCCAGATACGCAGTATTTT

clone size: NA
D gene: NA
CDR3 length: 15
J gene: TRBJ1-1
V gene: TRBV5-1
CDR3 protein: CASSFEPDLNTEAFF
CDR3 DNA: TGCGCCAGCAGCTTTGAACCCGACCTGAACACTGAAGCTTTCTTT

clone size: NA
D gene: NA
CDR3 length: 15
J gene: TRBJ2-5
V gene: TRBV28
CDR3 protein: CASSSVLRVQETQYF
CDR3 DNA: TGTGCCAGCAGCTCCGTCCTGAGGGTCCAAGAGACCCAGTACTTC

clone size: NA
D gene: NA
CDR3 length: 12
J gene: TRBJ2-5
V gene: TRBV5-1
CDR3 protein: CASSLTQETQYF
CDR3 DNA: TGCGCCAGCAGCTTGACACAAGAGACCCAGTACTTC

clone size: NA
D gene: NA
CDR3 length: 15
J gene: TRBJ1-5
V gene: TRBV19
CDR3 protein: CASSETRGTLQPQHF
CDR3 DNA: TGTGCCAGTAGTGAGACCCGGGGGACGCTTCAGCCCCAGCATTTT

clone size: NA
D gene: NA
CDR3 length: 13
J gene: TRBJ1-3
V gene: TRBV6-6
CDR3 protein: CASSQDWRNTIYF
CDR3 DNA: TGTGCCAGCAGCCAGGATTGGCGAAACACCATATATTTT

clone size: NA
D gene: NA
CDR3 length: 14
J gene: TRBJ1-5
V gene: TRBV6-1
CDR3 protein: CASSESNSNQPQHF
CDR3 DNA: TGTGCCAGCAGTGAAAGCAATAGCAATCAGCCCCAGCATTTT

clone size: few
D gene: NA
CDR3 length: 18
J gene: TRBJ2-7
V gene: TRBV5-1
CDR3 protein: CASSLGAGGGGTVYEQYF
CDR3 DNA: TGCGCCAGCAGCTTGGGCGCGGGGGGAGGTGGGACAGTCTACGAGCAGTACTTC

clone size: NA
D gene: NA
CDR3 length: 15
J gene: TRBJ1-1
V gene: TRBV5-1
CDR3 protein: CASSWGNNRVTEAFF
CDR3 DNA: TGCGCCAGCAGCTGGGGGAACAACAGGGTGACTGAAGCTTTCTTT